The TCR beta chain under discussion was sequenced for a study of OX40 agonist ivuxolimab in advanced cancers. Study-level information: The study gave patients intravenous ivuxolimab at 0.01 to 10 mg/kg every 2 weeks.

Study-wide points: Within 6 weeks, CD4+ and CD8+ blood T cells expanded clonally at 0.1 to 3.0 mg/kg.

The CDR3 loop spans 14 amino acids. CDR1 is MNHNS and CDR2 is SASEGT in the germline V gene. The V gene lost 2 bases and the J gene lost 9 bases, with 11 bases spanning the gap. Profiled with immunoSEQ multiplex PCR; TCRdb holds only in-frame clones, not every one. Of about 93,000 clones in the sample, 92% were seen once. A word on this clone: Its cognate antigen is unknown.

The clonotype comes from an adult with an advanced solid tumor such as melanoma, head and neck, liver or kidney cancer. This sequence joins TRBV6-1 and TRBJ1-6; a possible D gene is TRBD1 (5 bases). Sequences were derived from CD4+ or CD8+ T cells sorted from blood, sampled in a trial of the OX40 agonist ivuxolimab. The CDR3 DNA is TGTGCCAGCAGTGAATTGAGGGGAATTTCACCCCTCCACTTT. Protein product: CASSELRGISPLHF.